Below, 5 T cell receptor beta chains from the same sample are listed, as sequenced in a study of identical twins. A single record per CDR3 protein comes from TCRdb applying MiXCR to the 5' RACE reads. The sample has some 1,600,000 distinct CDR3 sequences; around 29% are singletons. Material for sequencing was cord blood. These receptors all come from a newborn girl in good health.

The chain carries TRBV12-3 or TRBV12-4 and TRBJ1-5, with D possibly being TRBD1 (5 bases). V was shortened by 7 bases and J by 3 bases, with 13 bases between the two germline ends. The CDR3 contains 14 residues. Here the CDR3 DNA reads TGTGCCAGCACCCGGACATCCCCCAATCAGCCCCAGCATTTT. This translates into CASTRTSPNQPQHF.

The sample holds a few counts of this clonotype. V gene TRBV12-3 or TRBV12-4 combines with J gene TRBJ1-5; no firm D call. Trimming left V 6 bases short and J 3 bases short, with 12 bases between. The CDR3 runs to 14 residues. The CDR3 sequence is CASSVRAFNQPQHF. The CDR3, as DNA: TGTGCCAGCAGCGTGAGGGCCTTCAATCAGCCCCAGCATTTT.

This chain's CDR3 is CSAFGQGAQPQHF. In nucleotides, the CDR3 is TGCAGTGCTTTCGGACAGGGGGCTCAGCCCCAGCATTTT. The V and J genes are TRBV20-1 and TRBJ1-5; 11 nucleotides align to TRBD1. V was clipped by 5 bases and J by 6 bases; unmatched bases: 3. CDR1 and CDR2 from the germline V gene are DFQATT and SNEGSKA (reference sequence). The length of the CDR3 is 13 residues.

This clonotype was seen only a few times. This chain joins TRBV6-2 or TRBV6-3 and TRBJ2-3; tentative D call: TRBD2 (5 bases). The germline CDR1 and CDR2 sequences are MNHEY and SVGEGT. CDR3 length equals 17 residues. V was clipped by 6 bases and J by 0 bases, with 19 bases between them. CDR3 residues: CASSQFPILGSTDTQYF. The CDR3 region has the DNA TGTGCCAGCAGCCAATTCCCGATACTAGGAAGCACAGATACGCAGTATTTT.

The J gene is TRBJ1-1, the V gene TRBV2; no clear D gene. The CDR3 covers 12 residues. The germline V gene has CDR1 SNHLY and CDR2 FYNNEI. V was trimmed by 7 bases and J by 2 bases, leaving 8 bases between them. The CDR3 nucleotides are TGTGCCAGCATGCTGGGTAACACTGAAGCTTTCTTT. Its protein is CASMLGNTEAFF. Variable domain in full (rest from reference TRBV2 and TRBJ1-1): EPEVTQTPSHQVTQMGQEVILRCVPISNHLYFYWYRQILGQKVEFLVSFYNNEISEKSEIFDDQFSVERPDGSNFTLKIRSTKLEDSAMYFCASMLGNTEAFFGQGTRLTVV.